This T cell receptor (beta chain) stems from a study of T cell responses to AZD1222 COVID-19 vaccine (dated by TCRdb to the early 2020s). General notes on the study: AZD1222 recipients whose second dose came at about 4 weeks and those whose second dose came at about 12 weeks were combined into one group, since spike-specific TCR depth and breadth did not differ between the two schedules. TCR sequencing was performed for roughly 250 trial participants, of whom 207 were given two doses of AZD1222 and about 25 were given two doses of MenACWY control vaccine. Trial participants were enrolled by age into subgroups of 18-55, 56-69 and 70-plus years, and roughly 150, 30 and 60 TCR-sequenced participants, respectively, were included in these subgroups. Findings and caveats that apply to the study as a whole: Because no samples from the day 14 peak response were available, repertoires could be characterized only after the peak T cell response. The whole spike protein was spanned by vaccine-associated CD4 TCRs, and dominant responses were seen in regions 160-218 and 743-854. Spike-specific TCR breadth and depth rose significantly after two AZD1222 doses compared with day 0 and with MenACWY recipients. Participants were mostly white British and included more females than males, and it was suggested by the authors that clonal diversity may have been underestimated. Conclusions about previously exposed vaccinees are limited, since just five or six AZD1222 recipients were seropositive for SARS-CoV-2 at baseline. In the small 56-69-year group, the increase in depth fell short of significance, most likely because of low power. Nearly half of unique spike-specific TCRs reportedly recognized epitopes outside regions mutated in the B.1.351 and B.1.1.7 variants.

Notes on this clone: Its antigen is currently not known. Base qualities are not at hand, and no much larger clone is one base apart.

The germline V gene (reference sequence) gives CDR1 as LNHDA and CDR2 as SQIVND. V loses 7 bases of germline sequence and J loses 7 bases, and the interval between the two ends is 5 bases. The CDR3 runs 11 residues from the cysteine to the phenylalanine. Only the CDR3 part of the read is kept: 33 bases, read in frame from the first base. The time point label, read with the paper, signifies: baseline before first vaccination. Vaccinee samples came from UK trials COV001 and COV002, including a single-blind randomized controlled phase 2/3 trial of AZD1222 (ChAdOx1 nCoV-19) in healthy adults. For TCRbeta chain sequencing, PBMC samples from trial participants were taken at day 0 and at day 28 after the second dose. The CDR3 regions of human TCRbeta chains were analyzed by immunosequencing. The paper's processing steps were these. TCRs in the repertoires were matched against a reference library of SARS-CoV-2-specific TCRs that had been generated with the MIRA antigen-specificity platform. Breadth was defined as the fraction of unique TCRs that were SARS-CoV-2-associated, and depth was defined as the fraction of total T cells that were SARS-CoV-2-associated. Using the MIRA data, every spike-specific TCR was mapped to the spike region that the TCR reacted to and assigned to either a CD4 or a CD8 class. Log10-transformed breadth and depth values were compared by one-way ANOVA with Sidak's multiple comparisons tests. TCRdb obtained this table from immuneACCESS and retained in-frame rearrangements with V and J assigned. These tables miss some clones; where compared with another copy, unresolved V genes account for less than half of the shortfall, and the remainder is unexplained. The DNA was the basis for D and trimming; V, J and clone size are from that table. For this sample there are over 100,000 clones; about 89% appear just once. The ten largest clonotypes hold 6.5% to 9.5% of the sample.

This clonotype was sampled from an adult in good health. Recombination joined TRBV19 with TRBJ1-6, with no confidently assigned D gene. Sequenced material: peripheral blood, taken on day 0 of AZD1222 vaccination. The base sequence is TGTGCCAGTAAAGGAAATTCACCCCTCCACTTT. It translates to CASKGNSPLHF.